This T cell receptor beta chain was captured by sequencing in a study of cytomegalovirus exposure and HLA in healthy donors. Overall study context: There were some 120 million unique TCR beta sequences, drawn from about 190 million T cells, in an earlier analysis. Study-wide findings and caveats: As a later analysis revealed, the rate of TCR association differed by HLA locus, with DRB1 most and HLA-C fewest.

Germline-derived CDR1 and CDR2 are MNHEY and SMNVEV (reference sequence). This CDR3 region has 15 residues. V was pared by 2 bases and J by 4 bases, with 5 bases of the junction left unmatched. Comment on this clone: Its antigen remains unidentified.

The PCR was carried out with 60 Vbeta primers and 13 Jbeta primers. Measured with immunoSEQ multiplex PCR; TCRdb has only the in-frame clones, and not every one. The sample includes approximately 170,000 clones, over 65% of them seen just once. This clonotype originated in a man younger than 30 in good health and CMV-seropositive. The chain couples TRBV27 to TRBJ2-1; 7 nucleotides line up with TRBD2. Sequencing input: PBMCs. DNA of the CDR3: TGTGCCAGCAGTTTACGGAGCGGGGATTACAATGAGCAGTTCTTC. This gives the protein CASSLRSGDYNEQFF.